This TCR beta chain originates from a study of tumor-infiltrating lymphocytes in primary liver carcinoma. Study-wide results and limits: Pairs comparing tumor with adjacent tissue or blood overlapped less than pairs drawn from tumor regions.

Germline DNA was extracted alongside blood RNA, which was obtained from unsorted whole blood. Researchers reported drawing about 4 milliliters of peripheral blood before surgery. With a constant-region primer, TCR beta cDNA was made from 450 to 550 ng of total RNA. It was through three nested multiplex PCR rounds of slightly modified ARM-PCR that TCR beta libraries arose. TRBV1-TRBV30 forward and Cbeta reverse primers drove the first two roughly 10-cycle rounds. MiXCR was run by TCRdb on the multiplex PCR reads, yielding one entry per CDR3 protein. The table lists hundreds of thousands of distinct CDR3 sequences, roughly three fifths of them singletons. The CDR3 has 14 residues. Per the germline V gene, CDR1 is GTSNPN and CDR2 is SVGIG (reference sequence). The V end lost 1 base, the J end lost 4 bases, and 13 bases lay between the germline ends. A word on this clonotype: Antigen unknown.

The origin of this receptor is a woman aged 30 to 39 with primary liver carcinoma and hepatitis B virus infection. Sequenced input: peripheral blood. This sequence joins TRBV30 and TRBJ2-5; perhaps TRBD2 as D (6 bases). The CDR3 nucleotides read TGTGCCTGGAGTGGGCTAGCGTCCGGAGAGACCCAGTACTTC. Encoded protein: CAWSGLASGETQYF.